This entry lists 23 T cell receptor beta chains sequenced from one sample in a study of blood T cell repertoires in COVID-19. TCRdb keeps only in-frame clones here, not all; method: immunoSEQ multiplex PCR. The sample consists of around 130,000 clones, around 86% of them appearing once. Input material: peripheral blood. These receptor sequences come from a human donor in a cohort sampled during active COVID-19.

This chain connects TRBV27 to TRBJ1-2, with TRBD1 as a possible D gene (6 bases). V was cut by 4 bases and J by 0 bases, with 15 bases left in between. CDR1 MNHEY and CDR2 SMNVEV come from the germline V gene (reference sequence). The CDR3 totals 16 residues. CDR3 DNA sequence: TGTGCCAGCAGTTCCCATCGGACAGTAGCTAACTATGGCTACACCTTC. Translation gives CASSSHRTVANYGYTF.

V gene TRBV28 combines with J gene TRBJ1-5; 7 nucleotides match TRBD1. The CDR3 is 14 residues long. Germline lookup yields CDR1 MDHEN and CDR2 SYDVKM. V lost 8 bases to trimming and J lost 11 bases; unmatched junction nucleotides: 15. CDR3 protein: CASGTPDRRGSQHF. CDR3 nucleotide sequence: TGTGCCAGCGGGACTCCGGACAGGCGCGGGTCCCAGCATTTT.

This chain joins TRBV5-5 and TRBJ2-3, with TRBD2 matching over 13 bases. This CDR3 has 18 amino acids. V lost 0 bases to trimming and J lost 0 bases; unmatched junction nucleotides: 4. Germline V gene lookup returns CDR1 SGHKS and CDR2 YYEKEE (reference sequence). The CDR3: CASSLELAGGSSTDTQYF. In nucleotides, the CDR3 is TGTGCCAGCAGCTTGGAACTAGCGGGGGGGTCTAGCACAGATACGCAGTATTTT.

V is TRBV30 and J is TRBJ1-6, with a possible D match to TRBD1 (5 bases). Between the trimmed V and J ends, which lost 4 bases and 3 bases, there was a span of 13 bases. Germline-derived CDR1 and CDR2 are GTSNPN and SVGIG (reference sequence). There are 15 residues in the CDR3. As DNA, the CDR3 is TGTGCCTGGAATAGGGTAGGGGACTATAATTCACCCCTCCACTTT. Residues: CAWNRVGDYNSPLHF.

The genes are TRBV27 and TRBJ2-3, with D perhaps TRBD2 (6 bases). Germline-derived CDR1 and CDR2 are MNHEY and SMNVEV (reference sequence). The CDR3 has 13 amino acids. The V end lost 6 bases, the J end lost 2 bases, and 9 bases lay between the germline ends. The chain's CDR3 is CASRGTSTDTQYF. The CDR3 coding sequence is TGTGCCAGCAGGGGGACTTCCACAGATACGCAGTATTTT.

The V gene is TRBV30, the J gene TRBJ2-2; tentative D call: TRBD1 (5 bases). Trimming pared 3 bases from V and 0 bases from J, leaving 14 bases between. The CDR3 is 16 residues long. Germline V gives CDR1 GTSNPN, CDR2 SVGIG (reference sequence). CDR3 in DNA: TGTGCCTGGAGGAAAGGGGCGACCTCGAACACCGGGGAGCTGTTTTTT. Translated: CAWRKGATSNTGELFF.

The chain is built from TRBV6-5 and TRBJ2-2, with TRBD1 matching over 7 bases. CDR3 length: 15 residues. J was trimmed by 6 bases and V by 2 bases; bases with no gene match: 6. CDR1 MNHEY and CDR2 SVGAGI come from the germline V gene. CDR3 coding DNA: TGTGCCAGCAGTTACCTGGACAGGCCCGCCGGGGAGCTGTTTTTT. Translated: CASSYLDRPAGELFF.

The CDR3 DNA reads as TGTGCCAGCAGAGGACAGGGGAGGGTTGAAAAACTGTTTTTT. It yields the protein CASRGQGRVEKLFF. This chain connects TRBV2 to TRBJ1-4; TRBD1 agrees at 9 bases. The CDR3 sequence is 14 residues long. Germline V gene lookup returns CDR1 SNHLY and CDR2 FYNNEI. V lost 6 bases and J lost 7; bases outside the gene matches: 6.

The chain combines TRBV4-2 with TRBJ1-2; 10 nucleotides align to TRBD1. CDR3 size: 17 residues. Germline V gives CDR1 LGHNA, CDR2 YNFKEQ. J was trimmed by 4 bases and V by 5 bases; bases with no gene match: 13. The CDR3 DNA is TGTGCCAGCAGCGCTCCCGGGACAGGGGTTGCCTCCTATGGCTACACCTTC. Its protein product is CASSAPGTGVASYGYTF.

The J gene is TRBJ1-1, the V gene TRBV7-2, with no clear D. CDR3 length: 14 residues. Germline V gene lookup returns CDR1 SGHTA and CDR2 FQGNSA. With 1 base removed from V and 2 bases from J, the gap between germline ends came to 8 bases. The CDR3 protein is CASSLDKLNTEAFF. DNA of the CDR3: TGTGCCAGCAGCTTAGACAAATTAAACACTGAAGCTTTCTTT.

This chain uses TRBV19 with TRBJ1-4; 7 bases line up with TRBD1. The ends lost 5 bases at V and 0 bases at J; junction bases unmatched: 12. The CDR3 sequence is 18 residues long. Germline V gene data show CDR1 as LNHDA and CDR2 as SQIVND (reference sequence). CDR3 nucleotide sequence: TGTGCCAGTAGTTCGGCCGGGACAGAGGCGTCAACTAATGAAAAACTGTTTTTT. Its translation: CASSSAGTEASTNEKLFF.

The chain joins TRBV9 to TRBJ1-5, with no clear D. CDR1 and CDR2 (germline): SGDLS, YYNGEE. V lost 3 bases, J lost 0 bases, and 7 bases lay in between. CDR3 size: 14 residues. CDR3 coding DNA: TGTGCCAGCAGCGCCACAACTAGCAATCAGCCCCAGCATTTT. It specifies CASSATTSNQPQHF.

The chain is built from TRBV30 and TRBJ2-3; TRBD1 matches 8 bases. With 4 bases clipped from V and 0 bases from J, the junction kept 6 bases outside the gene matches. Germline CDR1 GTSNPN, CDR2 SVGIG (reference sequence). This CDR3 has 15 amino acids. The CDR3 spells CAWTQGAGSTDTQYF. CDR3 in DNA: TGTGCCTGGACCCAGGGGGCAGGGAGCACAGATACGCAGTATTTT.

The chain uses TRBV11-2 and TRBJ2-1, with 7 bases lining up with TRBD1. Germline CDR1 is SGHAT and CDR2 is FQNNGV. This CDR3 has 17 residues. V lost 5 bases, J lost 0 bases, and 10 bases stayed unmatched. This chain's CDR3 is CASSMRGQFSSYNEQFF. CDR3 DNA sequence: TGTGCCAGCAGCATGAGGGGACAGTTCAGCTCCTACAATGAGCAGTTCTTC. Based on the CDR3 plus reference TRBV11-2 and TRBJ2-1, the full variable domain is EAGVAQSPRYKIIEKRQSVAFWCNPISGHATLYWYQQILGQGPKLLIQFQNNGVVDDSQLPKDRFSAERLKGVDSTLKIQPAKLEDSAVYLCASSMRGQFSSYNEQFFGPGTRLTVL.

The chain recombines TRBV3-1 (or the pseudogene TRBV3-2) with TRBJ1-3; 10 bases match TRBD1. The germline V gene encodes CDR1 LGHDT and CDR2 YNNKEL (reference sequence). CDR3 size: 17 residues. Germline trimming cut 5 bases from V and 3 bases from J; bases unmatched to any gene: 10. CDR3 loop: CASSTRDRGLLGNTIYF. In DNA form, the CDR3 reads TGTGCCAGCAGCACACGGGACAGGGGCTTACTTGGAAACACCATATATTTT.

The chain carries TRBV30 and TRBJ1-4, with 7 bases lining up with TRBD1. Trimming at V came to 2 bases and at J to 5 bases, leaving 5 bases not matched to a gene. This CDR3 region has 14 residues. Germline lookup yields CDR1 GTSNPN and CDR2 SVGIG (reference sequence). The CDR3 is CAWSSGTVNEKLFF. The CDR3 nucleotides read TGTGCCTGGAGTTCTGGGACAGTAAATGAAAAACTGTTTTTT. Looking up the rest from reference TRBV30 and TRBJ1-4 gives the full variable domain: SQTIHQWPATLVQPVGSPLSLECTVEGTSNPNLYWYRQAAGRGLQLLFYSVGIGQISSEVPQNLSASRPQDRQFILSSKKLLLSDSGFYLCAWSSGTVNEKLFFGSGTQLSVL.

V gene TRBV14 combines with J gene TRBJ1-1; 8 nucleotides match TRBD1. Germline assignment: CDR1 SGHDN and CDR2 FVKESK. J gave up 1 base and V 4 bases, and 8 bases lay outside the gene matches. This CDR3 spans 16 amino acids. The CDR3 sequence: CASSRTAGTGNTEAFF. In DNA form, the CDR3 reads TGTGCCAGCAGCCGCACAGCCGGGACAGGGAACACTGAAGCTTTCTTT.

The chain employs TRBV10-3 and TRBJ2-2; 11 positions agree with TRBD1. J gave up 6 bases and V 9 bases, and 12 bases lay outside the gene matches. CDR3 length: 16 residues. Germline V gene data show CDR1 as ENHRY and CDR2 as SYGVKD. CDR3 region: CAISRSGTGGPGELFF. DNA of the CDR3: TGTGCCATATCGAGGTCCGGGACAGGGGGTCCCGGGGAGCTGTTTTTT.

This clone has only a few counts. Other nucleotide sequences in the sample specify the same CDR3. CDR3 coding DNA: TGTGCCAGCAGTGAAAGAGGGGGGGGTCAGCCCCAGCATTTT. Amino acid sequence: CASSERGGGQPQHF. The chain employs TRBV6-1 and TRBJ1-5, with D possibly being TRBD1 (6 bases). The CDR3 has 14 residues. Trimming removed 2 bases at V and 6 bases at J, with 11 bases between. Germline CDR1 and CDR2: MNHNS and SASEGT.

This chain connects TRBV18 to TRBJ2-3, with D possibly being TRBD2 (5 bases). The CDR3 has 15 residues. Trimming removed 0 bases from V and 4 bases from J, with 11 bases in between. The germline gives CDR1 KGHSH, CDR2 LQKENI. The CDR3: CASSPPGSRADTQYF. DNA of the CDR3: TGTGCCAGCTCACCACCGGGATCGCGGGCAGATACGCAGTATTTT.

For this clone: Other DNA sequences of this sample code for an identical CDR3. The chain employs TRBV5-4 and TRBJ2-3; the match to TRBD2 covers 7 bases. CDR3 length equals 14 residues. J lost 0 bases, V lost 2 bases, and 0 bases had no gene match. Germline V CDR1 and CDR2: SGHNT, YYREEE (reference sequence). Written as DNA, the CDR3 is TGTGCCAGCAGCTTAGCGGGAAGCACAGATACGCAGTATTTT. This codes for CASSLAGSTDTQYF.

This chain links TRBV2 with TRBJ1-1, with D perhaps matching TRBD1 (6 bases). The V gene lost 7 bases and the J gene lost 4 bases, with 10 bases spanning the gap. The CDR3 loop spans 12 amino acids. Germline V CDR1 and CDR2: SNHLY, FYNNEI. CDR3 amino acids: CASIQGSTEAFF. CDR3 sequence (DNA): TGTGCCAGCATCCAGGGGAGCACTGAAGCTTTCTTT.

The rearrangement uses TRBV3-1 (or the pseudogene TRBV3-2) and TRBJ1-2; 8 nucleotides line up with TRBD1. Germline V gene lookup returns CDR1 LGHDT and CDR2 YNNKEL (reference sequence). V was pared by 2 bases and J by 5 bases, with 4 bases of the junction left unmatched. The CDR3 extends over 14 amino acids. This CDR3 reads CASSQLDRGYGYTF. The CDR3 DNA is TGTGCCAGCAGCCAATTAGACAGGGGTTATGGCTACACCTTC.